Listed below are T cell receptor beta chains from one sample, sequenced in a study of T-cell reconstitution after alpha-beta-depleted transplantation in children. From the PCR reads, TCRdb called clonotypes with MiXCR, one entry per CDR3 protein. The sample includes approximately 47,000 distinct CDR3 sequences, around 56% of them seen just once. Source: peripheral blood, taken before TCRalphabeta/CD19-depleted stem cell transplant. Source of these receptors: a boy under three years old with SCID, due to receive a stem cell transplant. CDR3s include the opening cysteine and the closing phenylalanine or tryptophan. A D gene is named only where the DNA matches it firmly. The size entry is marked missing in some rows and otherwise reads once, few, many or a size class.

TRBD1,TRBJ1-1,TRBV18,NA,CASSRQGRNTEAFF,TGTGCCAGCTCGCGACAGGGACGGAACACTGAAGCTTTCTTT
NA,TRBJ2-1,TRBV11-2,NA,CASSPTGTQYNEQFF,TGTGCCAGCAGCCCAACGGGGACGCAATACAATGAGCAGTTCTTC
NA,TRBJ2-2,TRBV7-9,many,CASSSTAGANTGELFF,TGTGCCAGCAGCTCTACGGCCGGGGCGAACACCGGGGAGCTGTTTTTT
TRBD1,TRBJ1-2,TRBV4-1,NA,CASSQSGQGNYGYTF,TGCGCCAGCAGCCAAAGTGGACAGGGGAACTATGGCTACACCTTC
NA,TRBJ1-5,TRBV11-2,NA,CASSFYSNQPQHF,TGTGCCAGCAGCTTTTATAGCAATCAGCCCCAGCATTTT
NA,TRBJ2-3,TRBV6-4,NA,CASSPHGGGDPSTDTQYF,TGTGCCAGCAGTCCGCATGGCGGGGGCGATCCTAGCACAGATACGCAGTATTTT
NA,TRBJ2-5,TRBV7-2,NA,CASSLVQETQSF,TGTGCCAGCAGCTTGGTTCAAGAGACCCAGTCCTTC
NA,TRBJ2-5,TRBV20-1,few,CSGQTQETQYF,TGCAGTGGCCAAACCCAAGAGACCCAGTACTTC
NA,TRBJ2-2,TRBV4-2,NA,CASSQAGLRAGELFF,TGTGCCAGCAGCCAAGCCGGGCTCCGGGCCGGGGAGCTGTTTTTT
NA,TRBJ2-5,TRBV4-3,NA,CASSRGRGREETQYF,TGCGCCAGCAGCCGGGGTAGGGGGAGGGAAGAGACCCAGTACTTC
NA,TRBJ1-2,TRBV6-1,NA,CASSILGDGYTF,TGTGCCAGCAGTATCCTAGGGGATGGCTACACCTTC
NA,TRBJ2-2,TRBV9,few,CASSATVTGELFF,TGTGCCAGCAGCGCCACTGTTACCGGGGAGCTGTTTTTT
NA,TRBJ2-7,TRBV28,NA,CASSPPPGPYEQYF,TGTGCCAGCAGTCCCCCCCCAGGGCCCTACGAGCAGTACTTC
NA,TRBJ2-3,TRBV9,NA,CASSDHITDTQYF,TGTGCCAGCAGCGATCACATCACAGATACGCAGTATTTT
NA,TRBJ2-7,TRBV19,NA,CASGHGAGEQYF,TGTGCCAGTGGGCACGGGGCGGGAGAGCAGTACTTC
NA,TRBJ1-1,TRBV9,few,CASSPRLGNTEAFF,TGTGCCAGCAGCCCTCGTTTGGGGAACACTGAAGCTTTCTTT
TRBD2,TRBJ2-3,TRBV9,few,CASSEVSGGAGDTQYF,TGTGCCAGCAGCGAAGTTAGCGGGGGGGCTGGAGATACGCAGTATTTT
NA,TRBJ2-2,TRBV7-6,NA,CASSLGAGNTGELFF,TGTGCCAGCAGCTTAGGCGCAGGGAACACCGGGGAGCTGTTTTTT
NA,TRBJ2-1,TRBV11-2,NA,CASSLDLRSEQFF,TGTGCCAGCAGCTTAGATCTACGGAGTGAGCAGTTCTTC
TRBD1,TRBJ2-1,TRBV6-4,many,CASSEGQGALEQFF,TGTGCCAGCAGTGAAGGACAGGGGGCATTGGAGCAGTTCTTC
TRBD1,TRBJ2-2,TRBV5-1,NA,CASSGTGVTGELSF,TGCGCCAGCTCCGGGACAGGGGTAACCGGGGAGCTGTCTTTT
NA,TRBJ2-1,TRBV20-1,few,CSAPTYRYNEQFF,TGCAGTGCACCCACTTACAGGTACAATGAGCAGTTCTTC
NA,TRBJ1-2,TRBV4-3,NA,CASSQEVGGGYGYTF,TGCGCCAGCAGCCAAGAGGTGGGGGGTGGCTATGGCTACACCTTC
TRBD2,TRBJ2-1,TRBV25-1,NA,CASSERLAGLSYNEQFF,TGTGCCAGCAGTGAAAGACTAGCGGGGCTCTCCTACAATGAGCAGTTCTTC
NA,TRBJ2-7,TRBV7-6,NA,CASSFGGRYEQYF,TGTGCCAGCAGCTTCGGCGGGCGCTACGAGCAGTACTTC
TRBD1,TRBJ2-1,TRBV6-2/TRBV6-3,NA,CASSPGTGDVNEQFF,TGTGCCAGCAGTCCCGGGACAGGGGATGTCAATGAGCAGTTCTTC
TRBD1,TRBJ2-3,TRBV12-3/TRBV12-4,NA,CASSPGTETDTQYF,TGTGCCAGCAGTCCTGGGACAGAGACAGATACGCAGTATTTT
TRBD1,TRBJ2-7,TRBV5-1,NA,CASSLGRGQGNSYEQYF,TGCGCCAGCAGCTTGGGCCGGGGACAGGGAAACTCCTACGAGCAGTACTTC
NA,TRBJ1-2,TRBV5-6,NA,CASSSLSRGRQGGYTF,TGTGCCAGCAGCTCCCTCTCTAGGGGCCGTCAGGGGGGCTACACCTTC
TRBD1,TRBJ1-4,TRBV20-1,few,CSASEGQGFGEKLFF,TGCAGTGCTAGTGAGGGACAGGGGTTTGGTGAAAAACTGTTTTTT
TRBD1,TRBJ2-7,TRBV7-2,many,CASSPRGTGGYEQYF,TGTGCCAGCAGCCCGCGCGGGACAGGGGGGTACGAGCAGTACTTC
NA,TRBJ2-2,TRBV20-1,few,CSARDLEGQGDAGELFF,TGCAGTGCTAGAGATCTCGAGGGTCAGGGCGACGCCGGGGAGCTGTTTTTT
NA,TRBJ1-1,TRBV4-2,few,CASSHMGAGATEAFF,TGTGCCAGCAGCCATATGGGGGCAGGGGCCACTGAAGCTTTCTTT
NA,TRBJ2-2,TRBV7-9,many,CASSSDRYTGELFF,TGTGCCAGCAGCTCGGACAGATACACCGGGGAGCTGTTTTTT
TRBD2,TRBJ2-1,TRBV24-1,NA,CATPNGVAGISYNEQFF,TGTGCCACCCCGAACGGAGTAGCGGGGATCTCCTACAATGAGCAGTTCTTC
NA,TRBJ2-7,TRBV12-3/TRBV12-4,few,CASSTRPITGPVREQYF,TGTGCCAGCAGTACACGCCCCATTACAGGCCCGGTGAGGGAGCAGTACTTC
NA,TRBJ2-7,TRBV6-1,NA,CASSAGRNYEQYF,TGTGCCAGCAGTGCGGGACGGAACTACGAGCAGTACTTC
TRBD2,TRBJ2-7,TRBV29-1,NA,CSVGVLAGGFYEQYF,TGCAGCGTTGGGGTCTTAGCGGGCGGGTTTTACGAGCAGTACTTC
NA,TRBJ1-6,TRBV5-5,NA,CASSLGAGQNSPLHF,TGTGCCAGCAGCTTGGGGGCAGGTCAGAATTCACCCCTCCACTTT
TRBD2,TRBJ2-7,TRBV12-3/TRBV12-4,NA,CASSFHLRGLASYEQYF,TGTGCCAGCAGTTTTCATCTCCGGGGACTAGCCTCCTACGAGCAGTACTTC
NA,TRBJ1-1,TRBV3-1,NA,CASSQDTGLNTEAFF,TGTGCCAGCAGCCAAGATACCGGACTGAACACTGAAGCTTTCTTT
NA,TRBJ1-5,TRBV7-2,few,CASSLGQGIQDNQPQHF,TGTGCCAGCAGCTTGGGCCAGGGGATTCAGGACAATCAGCCCCAGCATTTT
NA,TRBJ1-1,TRBV7-9,NA,CASSLSTEAFF,TGTGCCAGCAGCCTCTCTACTGAAGCTTTCTTT
TRBD2,TRBJ2-5,TRBV5-1,NA,CASSPGLAGVAPQETQYF,TGCGCCAGCAGTCCGGGACTAGCGGGGGTTGCCCCCCAAGAGACCCAGTACTTC
NA,TRBJ1-1,TRBV3-1,NA,CASSQELLGMNTEAFF,TGTGCCAGCAGCCAAGAACTATTAGGTATGAACACTGAAGCTTTCTTT
TRBD2,TRBJ2-3,TRBV6-2/TRBV6-3,NA,CASRERGPTDTQYF,TGTGCCAGCAGGGAGCGGGGGCCCACAGATACGCAGTATTTT
NA,TRBJ2-6,TRBV5-1,NA,CAAPGSGANVLTF,TGCGCCGCCCCTGGGTCTGGGGCCAACGTCCTGACTTTC
NA,TRBJ1-5,TRBV15,NA,CATSRDIRRPGESNQPQHF,TGTGCCACCAGCAGAGATATTCGACGCCCCGGGGAAAGCAATCAGCCCCAGCATTTT
TRBD1,TRBJ2-7,TRBV25-1,NA,CASSGRDRVPYEQYF,TGTGCCAGCAGTGGTAGGGACAGGGTGCCCTACGAGCAGTACTTC
TRBD2,TRBJ2-1,TRBV7-9,NA,CATRKPYGGDNEQFF,TGTGCCACCCGAAAGCCCTACGGGGGGGACAATGAGCAGTTCTTC
TRBD1,TRBJ1-5,TRBV11-1,NA,CASSLDRVMPQHF,TGTGCCAGCAGTCTAGACAGGGTGATGCCCCAGCATTTT
TRBD2,TRBJ2-1,TRBV5-1,few,CASSPLGLVNEQFF,TGCGCCAGCAGCCCGCTCGGACTAGTCAATGAGCAGTTCTTC
NA,TRBJ1-1,TRBV4-2,NA,CASSQVFGTEAFF,TGTGCCAGCAGCCAAGTATTCGGCACTGAAGCTTTCTTT
NA,TRBJ2-3,TRBV20-1,few,CSARDYAPAAPDTQYF,TGCAGTGCTAGAGATTACGCACCTGCGGCCCCAGATACGCAGTATTTT
TRBD2,TRBJ2-5,TRBV11-2,few,CASSNPGLAQETQYF,TGTGCCAGCAGCAATCCGGGACTAGCGCAAGAGACCCAGTACTTC
NA,TRBJ1-1,TRBV12-3/TRBV12-4,few,CASTPVGTSQTTEAFF,TGTGCCAGCACTCCTGTGGGGACATCCCAAACCACTGAAGCTTTCTTT
NA,TRBJ1-3,TRBV20-1,NA,CSARRAIASGNTIYF,TGCAGTGCCAGGAGGGCAATAGCCTCTGGAAACACCATATATTTT
NA,TRBJ1-1,TRBV18,NA,CASSHGGSHEPPDTEAFF,TGTGCCAGCTCACATGGGGGAAGCCACGAACCCCCAGACACTGAAGCTTTCTTT
NA,TRBJ2-7,TRBV12-3/TRBV12-4,once,CASSLGTHVEQYF,TGTGCCAGCAGTTTAGGAACGCATGTCGAGCAGTACTTC
NA,TRBJ2-7,TRBV5-1,medium-sized,CASSLGSLGGNEQYF,TGCGCCAGCAGTCTAGGCTCCCTGGGGGGAAACGAGCAGTACTTC